This record covers a single T cell receptor (beta chain). The antigen remains unidentified. The data were obtained in a study of cytomegalovirus exposure and HLA in healthy donors. Study-wide findings and caveats: TCR beta V- and J-gene trimming, according to a later analysis, was linked to a missense DCLRE1C variant.

PCR involved 60 Vbeta and 13 Jbeta primers. Data came from immunoSEQ multiplex PCR; TCRdb stores just in-frame clones and leaves some out. The sample comprises around 160,000 clones, roughly 79% of which are singletons, and less than 9% rests with the top ten. J gave up 3 bases and V 5 bases, and 6 bases lay outside the gene matches. CDR1 and CDR2 from the germline V gene are PRHDT and FYEKMQ (reference sequence). The CDR3 runs 14 residues. V is TRBV13 and J is TRBJ2-7, with TRBD1 identical over 8 bases. The TCR comes from a male donor in good health and CMV-seropositive. Source material: PBMCs. CDR3 sequence reads: CASSGADRDYEQYF. CDR3 nucleotide sequence: TGTGCCAGCAGCGGGGCGGACAGGGACTACGAGCAGTACTTC.